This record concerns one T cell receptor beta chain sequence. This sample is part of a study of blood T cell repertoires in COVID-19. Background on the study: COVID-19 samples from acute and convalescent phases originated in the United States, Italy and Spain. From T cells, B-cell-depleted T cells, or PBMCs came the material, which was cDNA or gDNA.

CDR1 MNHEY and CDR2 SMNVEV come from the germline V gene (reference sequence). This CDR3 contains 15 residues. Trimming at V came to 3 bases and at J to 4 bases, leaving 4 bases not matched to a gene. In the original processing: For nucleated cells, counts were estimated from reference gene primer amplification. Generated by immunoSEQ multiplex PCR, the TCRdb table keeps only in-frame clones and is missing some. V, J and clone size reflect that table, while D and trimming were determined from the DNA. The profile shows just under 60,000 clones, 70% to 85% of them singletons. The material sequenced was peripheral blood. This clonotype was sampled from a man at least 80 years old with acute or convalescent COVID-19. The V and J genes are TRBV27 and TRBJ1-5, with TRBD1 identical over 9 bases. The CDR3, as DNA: TGTGCCAGCAGTTTGGTACAGGGGGCGAATCAGCCCCAGCATTTT. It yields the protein CASSLVQGANQPQHF.